The subject of this entry is one T cell receptor beta chain. Its specificity is unknown. The donors were part of the validation cohort, which consisted of about 130 subjects and was separate from the first cohort of around 620 subjects. The data are from a study of cytomegalovirus exposure and HLA in healthy donors. Findings and caveats of the study: Subsequent analysis showed first-cohort TCR clusters tending to co-occur in around 130 validation repertoires.

The assay was immunoSEQ multiplex PCR, and TCRdb's table has in-frame clones only and misses some. The data show roughly 150,000 clones, with 86% seen just once and roughly 5.7% held by the top ten. The trim removed 3 bases at V and 6 bases at J, leaving 12 bases unmatched. CDR3 length: 15 residues. CDR1 is SGHKS and CDR2 is YYEKEE in the germline V gene (reference sequence). This chain uses TRBV5-5 with TRBJ2-7, with 7 positions matching TRBD1. Sequenced sample: PBMCs. The clonotype was recovered from a woman aged 25 to 39 in good health and CMV-seronegative. The CDR3 nucleotides are TGTGCCAGCAGCTACTACAGGGGAGCCTCTGCCGAGCAGTACTTC. Its protein is CASSYYRGASAEQYF.